Included here is one TCR beta chain sequence, with context. These data belong to a study of blood T cell repertoires in COVID-19. On the study more broadly: Some COVID-19 samples were acute and others convalescent; all came from the United States, Italy and Spain. Sample material is recorded as cDNA or gDNA derived from T cells, B-cell-depleted T cells, or PBMCs.

CDR3 size: 18 residues. The germline V gene encodes CDR1 MGHRA and CDR2 YSYEKL. V was shortened by 2 bases and J by 0 bases, with 18 bases between the two germline ends. Original analysis: Amplified reference gene primers provided the basis for estimating nucleated cell counts. Repertoires were generated with immunoSEQ multiplex PCR, while TCRdb's copy carries only in-frame clones and drops some. That table furnishes V, J and clone size, whereas the DNA furnished D and trimming. The table lists about 91,000 clones, over 60% of them singletons. The clonotype comes from a man between 70 and 80 years old with acute or convalescent COVID-19. Sequenced material: peripheral blood. The V gene is TRBV4-1, the J gene TRBJ2-3; D may be TRBD2 (5 bases). The CDR3 DNA follows: TGCGCCAGCAGCCAACTCCCAAGAGGGCCCACTAGCACAGATACGCAGTATTTT. Protein: CASSQLPRGPTSTDTQYF.